This T cell receptor beta chain was obtained from a study of Tregs in tolerant kidney transplant recipients. Findings and caveats of the study: For some patients, primers changed over time, blocking nucleotide-level comparison. Biological reproducibility was not directly addressed, but technical replication error appeared minimal. Validation in larger populations is needed because few patients were studied.

Clones were read by immunoSEQ multiplex PCR, and TCRdb kept only the in-frame ones, dropping some. The specimen's table records about 31,000 clones. Comment on this clone: Its antigen remains unknown. From the germline J gene comes the end of the CDR3, since the read stops 3 residues before it.

V shed 5 bases and J shed 1 base, with 7 bases lying between them. The CDR3 runs to 13 residues. Germline V lookup: CDR1 SGHTA, CDR2 FQGTGA. Mixed chimerism was transient after nonmyeloablative marrow transplants from related graft donors. V usage is TRBV7-3 and J usage is TRBJ2-3; TRBD2 is a possible D gene (5 bases). The clonotype originates from a human patient who received a combined kidney and bone marrow transplant. Some T cells may possibly be graft donor cells. The sequences come from CD4+ T cells from blood (PBMCs), collected 24 months after the transplant. The CDR3 sequence: CASSVGGTDTQYF. The CDR3 bases that were read are TGTGCCAGCAGCGTCGGGGGCACAGATACG.